In its sample, the clone carrying this T cell receptor beta chain was seen a few times. Produced via immunoSEQ multiplex PCR; TCRdb's table is partial and in-frame only. The table records fewer than 20,000 clones, around 87% of them present only once. The CDR3 is 13 residues long. The germline CDR1 and CDR2 sequences are SEHNR and FQNEAQ (reference sequence). The V end was cut by 2 bases, the J end by 10 bases, with 9 bases between. The data were obtained in a study of blood T cell repertoires in COVID-19. Study background: From the United States, Italy and Spain came samples of acute and convalescent COVID-19. Sample material is recorded as cDNA or gDNA derived from T cells, B-cell-depleted T cells, or PBMCs.

The sequenced sample was peripheral blood. This clonotype originated in a human donor in a cohort sampled during active COVID-19. V is TRBV7-9 and J is TRBJ1-6; perhaps TRBD1 as D (6 bases). CDR3 sequence (DNA): TGTGCCAGCAGCTTAAGACAGGACTCACCCCTCCACTTT. Amino acid sequence: CASSLRQDSPLHF.